The source of this TCR beta chain is a study of T cell responses to AZD1222 COVID-19 vaccine. The study's findings and limits: Elevations in Spike-specific TCR breadth and depth followed administration of two AZD1222 doses. Vaccine-associated CD4 TCRs ranged over spike, dominating at 160-218 and 743-854. Clonal diversity was possibly underestimated, and white British individuals and females predominated among donors.

The V end was cut by 7 bases, the J end by 1 base, with 11 bases between. Germline CDR1 reads MGHRA; CDR2 reads YSYEKL. The CDR3 runs 14 residues. About this clone itself: Its target is unknown.

Clones were read by immunoSEQ multiplex PCR, and TCRdb kept only the in-frame ones, dropping some. The sample has around 96,000 clones, around nine tenths seen once. This chain joins TRBV4-1 and TRBJ2-4; D is perhaps TRBD1 or TRBD2 (5 bases each). The sequences come from peripheral blood, collected 28 days after the second AZD1222 dose. This TCR came from an adult who received the AZD1222 COVID-19 vaccine. The CDR3 nucleotides read TGCGCCAGCACCCCTTGGGGGGCCAAAAACATTCAGTACTTC. This gives the protein CASTPWGAKNIQYF.